This T cell receptor beta chain was sequenced in a study of blood T cell repertoires in COVID-19. The overall study: Acute and convalescent COVID-19 specimens originated in the United States, Italy and Spain. The cDNA or gDNA used as material had been derived from T cells, B-cell-depleted T cells, or PBMCs.

Methods used by the authors: Scientists estimated how many nucleated cells there were by amplifying reference gene primers. TCRdb keeps only in-frame clones here, not all; method: immunoSEQ multiplex PCR. V, J and clone size are those of that table, while D and trimming were read from the DNA. The sample has about 260,000 clones; about 90% are singletons. The CDR3 is 17 amino acids. Germline values: CDR1 SGHVS, CDR2 FQNEAQ. Trimming cost V 2 bases and J 0 bases; bases outside gene matches: 6. The specimen sequenced was peripheral blood. The TCR was taken from a woman aged 50 to 60 with acute or convalescent COVID-19. The chain joins TRBV7-8 to TRBJ1-3; 8 bases agree with TRBD1. CDR3 amino acids: CASSLPTGDLSGNTIYF. The CDR3 nucleotides are TGTGCCAGCAGCTTACCGACAGGGGACCTCTCTGGAAACACCATATATTTT.